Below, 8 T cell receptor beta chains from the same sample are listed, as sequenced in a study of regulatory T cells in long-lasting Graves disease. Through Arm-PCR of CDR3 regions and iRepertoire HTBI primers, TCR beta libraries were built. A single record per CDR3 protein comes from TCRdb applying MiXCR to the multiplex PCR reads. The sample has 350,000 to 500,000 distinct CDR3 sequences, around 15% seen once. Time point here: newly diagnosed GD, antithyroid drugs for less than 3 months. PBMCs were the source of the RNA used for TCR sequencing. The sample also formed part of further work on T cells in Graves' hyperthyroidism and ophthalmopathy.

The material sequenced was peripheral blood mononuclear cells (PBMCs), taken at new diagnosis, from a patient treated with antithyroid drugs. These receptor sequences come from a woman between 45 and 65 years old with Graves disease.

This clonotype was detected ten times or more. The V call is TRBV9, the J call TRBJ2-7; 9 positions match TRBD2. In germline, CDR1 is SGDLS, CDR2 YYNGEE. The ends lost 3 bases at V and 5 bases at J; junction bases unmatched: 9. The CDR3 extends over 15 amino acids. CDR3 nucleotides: TGTGCCAGCAGCGAAAGCGGGAGGCCGGGGGACGAGCAGTACTTC. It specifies CASSESGRPGDEQYF.

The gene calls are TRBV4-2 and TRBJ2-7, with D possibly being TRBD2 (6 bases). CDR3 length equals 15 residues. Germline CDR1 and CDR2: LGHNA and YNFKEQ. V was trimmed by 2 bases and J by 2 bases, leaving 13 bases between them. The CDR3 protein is CASSQPGTATYEQYF. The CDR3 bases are TGTGCCAGCAGCCAACCCGGGACTGCAACCTACGAGCAGTACTTC.

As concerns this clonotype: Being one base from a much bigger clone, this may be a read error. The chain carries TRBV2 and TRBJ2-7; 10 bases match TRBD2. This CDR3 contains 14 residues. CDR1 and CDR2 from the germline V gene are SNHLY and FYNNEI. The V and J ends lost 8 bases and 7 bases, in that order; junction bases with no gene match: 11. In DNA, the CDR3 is TGTGCCAGCGGAGGGACTAGCGCTTACAATGAGCAGTACTTC. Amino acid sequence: CASGGTSAYNEQYF.

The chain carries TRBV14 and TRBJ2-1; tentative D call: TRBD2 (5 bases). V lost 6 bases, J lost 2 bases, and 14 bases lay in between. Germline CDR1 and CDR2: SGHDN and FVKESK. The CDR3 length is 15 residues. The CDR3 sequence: CASRQTTVPYNEQFF. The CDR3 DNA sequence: TGTGCCAGCAGACAGACTACTGTACCCTACAATGAGCAGTTCTTC.

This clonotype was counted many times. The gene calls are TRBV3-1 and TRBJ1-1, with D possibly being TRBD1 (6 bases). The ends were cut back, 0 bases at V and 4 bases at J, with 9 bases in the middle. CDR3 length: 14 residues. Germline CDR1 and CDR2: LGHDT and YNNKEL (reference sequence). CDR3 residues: CASSQDGGGTEAFF. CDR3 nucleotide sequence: TGTGCCAGCAGCCAAGATGGAGGGGGCACTGAAGCTTTCTTT.

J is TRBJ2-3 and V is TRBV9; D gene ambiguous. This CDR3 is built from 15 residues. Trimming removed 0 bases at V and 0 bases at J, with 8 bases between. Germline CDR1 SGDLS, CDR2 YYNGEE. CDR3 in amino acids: CASSVGPTSTDTQYF. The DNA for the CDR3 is TGTGCCAGCAGCGTAGGTCCCACTAGCACAGATACGCAGTATTTT.

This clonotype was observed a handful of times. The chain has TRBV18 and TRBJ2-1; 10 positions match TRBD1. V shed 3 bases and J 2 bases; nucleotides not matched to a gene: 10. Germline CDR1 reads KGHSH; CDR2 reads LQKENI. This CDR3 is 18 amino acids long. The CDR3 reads CASSPNRFGQGAYNEQFF. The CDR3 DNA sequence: TGTGCCAGCTCACCTAATCGTTTTGGACAGGGGGCCTACAATGAGCAGTTCTTC.

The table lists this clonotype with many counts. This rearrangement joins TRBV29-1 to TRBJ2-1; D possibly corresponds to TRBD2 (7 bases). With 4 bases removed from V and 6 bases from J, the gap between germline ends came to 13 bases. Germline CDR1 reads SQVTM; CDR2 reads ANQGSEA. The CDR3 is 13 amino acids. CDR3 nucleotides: TGCAGCGTTGCGGGGGGCAGGGCCAATGAGCAGTTCTTC. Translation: CSVAGGRANEQFF.